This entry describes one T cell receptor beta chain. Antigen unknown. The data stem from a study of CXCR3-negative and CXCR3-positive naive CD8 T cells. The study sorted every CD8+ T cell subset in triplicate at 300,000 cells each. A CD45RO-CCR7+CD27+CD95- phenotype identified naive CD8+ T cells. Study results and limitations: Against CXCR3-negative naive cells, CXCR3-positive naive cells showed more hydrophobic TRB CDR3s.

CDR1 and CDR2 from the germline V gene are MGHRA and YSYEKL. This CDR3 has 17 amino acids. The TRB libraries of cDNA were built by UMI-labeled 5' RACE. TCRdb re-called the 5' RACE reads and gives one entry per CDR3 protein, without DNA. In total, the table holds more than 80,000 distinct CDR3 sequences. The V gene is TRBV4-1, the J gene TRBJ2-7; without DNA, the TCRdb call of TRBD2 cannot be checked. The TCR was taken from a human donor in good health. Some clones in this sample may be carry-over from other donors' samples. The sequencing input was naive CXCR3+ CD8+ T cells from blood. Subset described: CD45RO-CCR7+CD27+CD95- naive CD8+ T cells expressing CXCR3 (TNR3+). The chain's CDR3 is CASSQEVLGESSYEQYF.